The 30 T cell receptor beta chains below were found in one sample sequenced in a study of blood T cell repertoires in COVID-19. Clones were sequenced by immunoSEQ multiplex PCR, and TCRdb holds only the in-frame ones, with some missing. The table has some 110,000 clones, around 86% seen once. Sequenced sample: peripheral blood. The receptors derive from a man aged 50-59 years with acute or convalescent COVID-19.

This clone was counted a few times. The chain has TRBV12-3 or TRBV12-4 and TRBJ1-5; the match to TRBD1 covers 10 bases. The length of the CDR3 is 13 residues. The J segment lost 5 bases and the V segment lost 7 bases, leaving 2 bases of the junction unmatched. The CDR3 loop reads CASTGQGHQPQHF. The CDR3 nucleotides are TGTGCCAGCACGGGACAGGGGCATCAGCCCCAGCATTTT.

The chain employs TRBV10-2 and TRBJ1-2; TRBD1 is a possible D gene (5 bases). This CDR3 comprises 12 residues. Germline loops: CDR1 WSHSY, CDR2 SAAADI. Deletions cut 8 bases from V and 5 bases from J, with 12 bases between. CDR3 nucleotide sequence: TGCGCCAGCGAAAAGCAGGGTTATGGCTACACCTTC. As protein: CASEKQGYGYTF.

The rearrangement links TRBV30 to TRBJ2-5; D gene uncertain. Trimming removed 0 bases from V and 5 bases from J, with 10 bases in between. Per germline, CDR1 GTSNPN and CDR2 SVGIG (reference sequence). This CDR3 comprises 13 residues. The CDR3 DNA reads TGTGCCTGGAGTGTTCTTTTTTCGGAGACCCAGTACTTC. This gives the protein CAWSVLFSETQYF.

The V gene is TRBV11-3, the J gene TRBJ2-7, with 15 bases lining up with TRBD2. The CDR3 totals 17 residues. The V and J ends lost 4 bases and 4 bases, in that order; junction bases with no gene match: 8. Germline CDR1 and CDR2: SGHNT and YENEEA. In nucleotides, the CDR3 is TGTGCCAGCAGCTCGAGGACTAGCGGGAGGGCCTGGTACGAGCAGTACTTC. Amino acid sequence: CASSSRTSGRAWYEQYF.

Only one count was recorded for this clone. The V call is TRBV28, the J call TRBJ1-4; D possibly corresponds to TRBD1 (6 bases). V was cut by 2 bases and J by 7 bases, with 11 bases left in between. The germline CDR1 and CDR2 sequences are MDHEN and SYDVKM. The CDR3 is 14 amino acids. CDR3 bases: TGTGCCAGCAGTTTAACAACAGGGCGTGAAAAACTGTTTTTT. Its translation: CASSLTTGREKLFF.

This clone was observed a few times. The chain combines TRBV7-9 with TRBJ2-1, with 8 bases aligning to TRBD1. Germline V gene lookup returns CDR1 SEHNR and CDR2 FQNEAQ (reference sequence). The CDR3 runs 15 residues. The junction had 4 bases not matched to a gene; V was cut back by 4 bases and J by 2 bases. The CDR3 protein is CASSSPDRAYNEQFF. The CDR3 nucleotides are TGTGCCAGCAGCTCTCCGGACAGGGCCTACAATGAGCAGTTCTTC.

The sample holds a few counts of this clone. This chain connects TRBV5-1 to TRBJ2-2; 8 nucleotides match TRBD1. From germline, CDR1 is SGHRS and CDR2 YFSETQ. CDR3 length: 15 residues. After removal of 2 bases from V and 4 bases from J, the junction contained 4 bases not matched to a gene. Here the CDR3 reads CASSFRDRLTGELFF. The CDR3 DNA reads TGCGCCAGCAGCTTCCGGGACAGGCTCACCGGGGAGCTGTTTTTT.

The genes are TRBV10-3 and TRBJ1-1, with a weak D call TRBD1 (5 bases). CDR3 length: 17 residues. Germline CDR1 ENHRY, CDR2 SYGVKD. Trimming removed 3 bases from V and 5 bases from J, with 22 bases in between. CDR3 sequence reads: CAISDRGDKGEETEAFF. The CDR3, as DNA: TGTGCCATCAGTGACCGAGGAGACAAAGGGGAGGAAACTGAAGCTTTCTTT.

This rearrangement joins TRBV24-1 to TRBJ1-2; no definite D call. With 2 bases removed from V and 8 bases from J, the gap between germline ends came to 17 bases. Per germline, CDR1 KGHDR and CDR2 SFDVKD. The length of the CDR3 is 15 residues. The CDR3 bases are TGTGCCACCAGTGATTCTAGCGGATCTCTCGGAGGCTACACCTTC. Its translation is CATSDSSGSLGGYTF.

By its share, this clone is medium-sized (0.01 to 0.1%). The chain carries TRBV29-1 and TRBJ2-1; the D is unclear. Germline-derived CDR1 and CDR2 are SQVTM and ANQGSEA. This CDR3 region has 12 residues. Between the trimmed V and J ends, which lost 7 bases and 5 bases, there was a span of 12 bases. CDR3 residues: CSAGPPNNEQFF. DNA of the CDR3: TGCAGCGCGGGCCCGCCTAACAATGAGCAGTTCTTC.

The CDR3 DNA sequence: TGTGCCAGTACCACCCGGACAGGGGACTATGGCTACACCTTC. It is translated as CASTTRTGDYGYTF. The chain employs TRBV19 and TRBJ1-2, with 9 nucleotides matching TRBD1. The CDR3 covers 14 residues. CDR1 LNHDA and CDR2 SQIVND come from the germline V gene (reference sequence). V was clipped by 7 bases and J by 3 bases; unmatched bases: 6.

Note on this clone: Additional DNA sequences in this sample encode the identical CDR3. CDR3 in amino acids: CASSPPGDYEQYF. The CDR3, as DNA: TGTGCCAGCTCACCACCAGGGGACTACGAGCAGTACTTC. The chain is built from TRBV18 and TRBJ2-7; a weak D match, TRBD1 (5 bases). The CDR3 has 13 residues. Deletions cut 0 bases from V and 3 bases from J, with 6 bases between. Germline V lookup: CDR1 KGHSH, CDR2 LQKENI.

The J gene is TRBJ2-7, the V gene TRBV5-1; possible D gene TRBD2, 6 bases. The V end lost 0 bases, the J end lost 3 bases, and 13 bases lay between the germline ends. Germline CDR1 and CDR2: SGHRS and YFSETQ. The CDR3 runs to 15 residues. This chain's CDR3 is CASSLEGRESYEQYF. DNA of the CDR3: TGCGCCAGCAGCTTGGAAGGACGGGAGAGCTACGAGCAGTACTTC.

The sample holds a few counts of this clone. This chain's CDR3 is CASSQQGKTAGYTF. DNA of the CDR3: TGTGCCAGCAGTCAACAGGGGAAGACGGCTGGCTACACCTTC. J is TRBJ1-2 and V is TRBV6-2 or TRBV6-3; the match to TRBD1 covers 7 bases. This CDR3 contains 14 residues. Germline values: CDR1 MNHEY, CDR2 SVGEGT. J gave up 7 bases and V 5 bases, and 10 bases lay outside the gene matches.

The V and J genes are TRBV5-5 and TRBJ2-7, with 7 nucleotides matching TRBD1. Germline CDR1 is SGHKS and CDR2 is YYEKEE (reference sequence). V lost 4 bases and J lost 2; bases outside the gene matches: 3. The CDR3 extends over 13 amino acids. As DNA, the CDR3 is TGTGCCAGCAGCAAAACAGGGGCCTACGAGCAGTACTTC. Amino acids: CASSKTGAYEQYF.

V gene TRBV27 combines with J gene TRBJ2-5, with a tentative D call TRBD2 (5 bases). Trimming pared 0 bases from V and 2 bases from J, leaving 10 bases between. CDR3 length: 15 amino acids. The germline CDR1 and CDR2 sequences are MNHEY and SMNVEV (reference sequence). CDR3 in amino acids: CASSLSPGTQETQYF. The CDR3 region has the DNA TGTGCCAGCAGTTTATCCCCGGGAACACAAGAGACCCAGTACTTC.

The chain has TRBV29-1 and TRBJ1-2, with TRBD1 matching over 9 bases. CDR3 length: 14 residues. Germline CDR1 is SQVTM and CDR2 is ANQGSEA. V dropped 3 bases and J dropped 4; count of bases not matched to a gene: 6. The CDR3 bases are TGCAGCGTTGATGGGGGACAGGGCGCCTATGGCTACACCTTC. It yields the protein CSVDGGQGAYGYTF.

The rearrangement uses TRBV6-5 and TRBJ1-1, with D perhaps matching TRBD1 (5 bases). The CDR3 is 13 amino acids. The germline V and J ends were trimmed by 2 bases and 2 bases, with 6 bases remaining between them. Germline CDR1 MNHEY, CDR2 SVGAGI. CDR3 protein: CASSYRGNTEAFF. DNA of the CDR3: TGTGCCAGCAGTTACAGGGGAAACACTGAAGCTTTCTTT.

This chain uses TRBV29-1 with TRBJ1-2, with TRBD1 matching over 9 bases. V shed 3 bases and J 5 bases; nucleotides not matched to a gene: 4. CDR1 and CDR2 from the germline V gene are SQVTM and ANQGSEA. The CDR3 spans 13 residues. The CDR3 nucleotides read TGCAGCGTTGATAAACAGGGGGCGTATGGCTACACCTTC. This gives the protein CSVDKQGAYGYTF.

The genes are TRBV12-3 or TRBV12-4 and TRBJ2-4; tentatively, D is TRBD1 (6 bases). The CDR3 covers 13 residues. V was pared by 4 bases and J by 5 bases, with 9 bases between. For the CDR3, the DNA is TGTGCCAGCAGTTCTAACAGGGAAAACATTCAGTACTTC. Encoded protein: CASSSNRENIQYF.

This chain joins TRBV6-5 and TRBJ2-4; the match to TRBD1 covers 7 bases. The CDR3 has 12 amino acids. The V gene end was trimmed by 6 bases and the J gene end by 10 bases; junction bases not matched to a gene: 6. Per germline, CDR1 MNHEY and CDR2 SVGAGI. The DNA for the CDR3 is TGTGCCAGCAGGGGGACAGAGGGGATTCAGTACTTC. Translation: CASRGTEGIQYF.

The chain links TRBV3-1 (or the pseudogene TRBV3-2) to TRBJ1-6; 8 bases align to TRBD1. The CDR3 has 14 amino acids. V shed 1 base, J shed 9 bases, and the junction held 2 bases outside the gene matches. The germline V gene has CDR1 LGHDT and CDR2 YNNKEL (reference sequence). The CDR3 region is CASSQGQGSSPLHF. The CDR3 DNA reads TGTGCCAGCAGCCAAGGACAGGGGAGTTCACCCCTCCACTTT.

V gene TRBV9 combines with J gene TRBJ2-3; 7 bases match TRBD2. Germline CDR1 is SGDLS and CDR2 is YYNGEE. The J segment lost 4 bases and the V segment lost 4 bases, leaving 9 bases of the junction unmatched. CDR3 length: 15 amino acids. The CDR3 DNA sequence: TGTGCCAGCAGCTCAGAGGGAGGGGCCCCAGATACGCAGTATTTT. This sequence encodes CASSSEGGAPDTQYF.

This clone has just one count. The CDR3 bases are TGTGCCAGCAGTCCGCAGGGGGCGGTCTCCTTCGGGGAGCTGTTTTTT. Residues: CASSPQGAVSFGELFF. This chain joins TRBV28 and TRBJ2-2; 8 bases agree with TRBD1. The germline V gene encodes CDR1 MDHEN and CDR2 SYDVKM. This CDR3 is 16 amino acids long. Germline trimming cut 5 bases from V and 7 bases from J; bases unmatched to any gene: 12.

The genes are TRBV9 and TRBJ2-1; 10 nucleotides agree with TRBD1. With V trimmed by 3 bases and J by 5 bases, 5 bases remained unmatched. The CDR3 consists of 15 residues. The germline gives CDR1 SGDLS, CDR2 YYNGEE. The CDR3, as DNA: TGTGCCAGCAGCGGCTCTGGGACAGGGGACAATGAGCAGTTCTTC. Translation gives CASSGSGTGDNEQFF.

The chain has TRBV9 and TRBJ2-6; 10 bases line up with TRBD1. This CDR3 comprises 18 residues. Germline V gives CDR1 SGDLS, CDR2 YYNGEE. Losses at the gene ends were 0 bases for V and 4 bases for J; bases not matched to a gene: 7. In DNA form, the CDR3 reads TGTGCCAGCAGCGTAGGATTGGGGACAGGGGTAGGGGCCAACGTCCTGACTTTC. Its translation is CASSVGLGTGVGANVLTF. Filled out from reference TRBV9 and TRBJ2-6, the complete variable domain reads DSGVTQTPKHLITATGQRVTLRCSPRSGDLSVYWYQQSLDQGLQFLIQYYNGEERAKGNILERFSAQQFPDLHSELNLSSLELGDSALYFCASSVGLGTGVGANVLTFGAGSRLTVL.

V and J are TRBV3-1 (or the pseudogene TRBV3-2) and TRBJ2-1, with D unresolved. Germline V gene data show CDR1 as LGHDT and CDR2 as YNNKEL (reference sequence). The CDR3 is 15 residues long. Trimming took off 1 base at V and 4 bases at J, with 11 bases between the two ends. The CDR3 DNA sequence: TGTGCCAGCAGCCAAGTGATTAGTCTATACAATGAGCAGTTCTTC. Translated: CASSQVISLYNEQFF.

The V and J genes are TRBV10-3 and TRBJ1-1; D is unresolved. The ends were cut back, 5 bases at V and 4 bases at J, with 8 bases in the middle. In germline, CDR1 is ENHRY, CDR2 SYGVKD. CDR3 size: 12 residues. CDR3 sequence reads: CAISSTRTEAFF. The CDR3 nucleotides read TGTGCCATCAGTTCCACTCGCACTGAAGCTTTCTTT.

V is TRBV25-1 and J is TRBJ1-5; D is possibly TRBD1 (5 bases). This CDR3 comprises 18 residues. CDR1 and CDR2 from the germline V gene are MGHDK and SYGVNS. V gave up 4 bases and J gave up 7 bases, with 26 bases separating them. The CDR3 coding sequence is TGTGCCAGCAGTGGATCGCCCACAGACAGATCGGTCAACCAGCCCCAGCATTTT. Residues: CASSGSPTDRSVNQPQHF.

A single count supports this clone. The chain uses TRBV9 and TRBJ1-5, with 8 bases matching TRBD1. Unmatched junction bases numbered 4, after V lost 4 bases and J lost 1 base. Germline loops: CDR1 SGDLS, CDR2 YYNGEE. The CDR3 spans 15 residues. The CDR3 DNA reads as TGTGCCAGCAGCAAGGGGACAGGAAGCAATCAGCCCCAGCATTTT. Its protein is CASSKGTGSNQPQHF.